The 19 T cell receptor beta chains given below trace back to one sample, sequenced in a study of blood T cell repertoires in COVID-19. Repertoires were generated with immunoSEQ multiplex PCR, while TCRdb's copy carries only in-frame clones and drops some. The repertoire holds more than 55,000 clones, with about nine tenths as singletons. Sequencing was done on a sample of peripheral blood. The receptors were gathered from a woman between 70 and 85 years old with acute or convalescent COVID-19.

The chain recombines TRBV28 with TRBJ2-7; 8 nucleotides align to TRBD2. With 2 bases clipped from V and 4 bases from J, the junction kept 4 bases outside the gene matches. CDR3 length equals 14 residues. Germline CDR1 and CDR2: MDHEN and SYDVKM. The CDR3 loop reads CASSLISGIYEQYF. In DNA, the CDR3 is TGTGCCAGCAGTTTAATTAGCGGGATTTACGAGCAGTACTTC.

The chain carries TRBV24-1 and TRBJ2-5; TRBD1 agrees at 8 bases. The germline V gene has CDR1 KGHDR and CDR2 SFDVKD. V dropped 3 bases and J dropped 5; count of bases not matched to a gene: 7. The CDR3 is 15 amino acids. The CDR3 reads CATSDPTGAAETQYF. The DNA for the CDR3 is TGTGCCACCAGTGATCCGACAGGGGCCGCCGAGACCCAGTACTTC.

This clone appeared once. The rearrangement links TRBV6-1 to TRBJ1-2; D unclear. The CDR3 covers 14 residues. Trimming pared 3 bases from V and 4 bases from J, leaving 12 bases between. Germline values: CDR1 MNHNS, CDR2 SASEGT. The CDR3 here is CASSELAGSYGYTF. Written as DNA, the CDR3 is TGTGCCAGCAGTGAGTTGGCAGGATCCTATGGCTACACCTTC.

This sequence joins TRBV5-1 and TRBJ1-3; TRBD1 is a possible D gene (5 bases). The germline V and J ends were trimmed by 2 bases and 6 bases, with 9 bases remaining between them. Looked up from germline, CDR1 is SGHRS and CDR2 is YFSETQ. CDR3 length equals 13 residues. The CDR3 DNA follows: TGCGCCAGCAGCTTCGGGGGGGAAAACACCATATATTTT. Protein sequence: CASSFGGENTIYF.

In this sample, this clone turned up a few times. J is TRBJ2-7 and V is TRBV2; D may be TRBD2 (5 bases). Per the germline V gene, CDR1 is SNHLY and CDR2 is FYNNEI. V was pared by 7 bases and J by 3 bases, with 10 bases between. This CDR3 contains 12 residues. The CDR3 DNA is TGTGCCAGCAAGGGAGACATCTACGAGCAGTACTTC. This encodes CASKGDIYEQYF.

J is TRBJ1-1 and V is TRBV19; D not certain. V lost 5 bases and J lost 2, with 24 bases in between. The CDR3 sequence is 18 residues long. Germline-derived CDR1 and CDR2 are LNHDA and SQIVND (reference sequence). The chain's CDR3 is CASSYFTQLPSLNTEAFF. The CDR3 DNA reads TGTGCCAGTAGTTACTTTACACAGCTCCCAAGCCTAAACACTGAAGCTTTCTTT.

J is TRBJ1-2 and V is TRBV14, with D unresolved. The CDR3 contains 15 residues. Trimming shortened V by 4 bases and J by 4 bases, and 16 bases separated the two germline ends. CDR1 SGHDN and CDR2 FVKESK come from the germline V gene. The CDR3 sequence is CASSPEGMGAYGYTF. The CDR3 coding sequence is TGTGCCAGCAGCCCTGAGGGAATGGGAGCCTATGGCTACACCTTC.

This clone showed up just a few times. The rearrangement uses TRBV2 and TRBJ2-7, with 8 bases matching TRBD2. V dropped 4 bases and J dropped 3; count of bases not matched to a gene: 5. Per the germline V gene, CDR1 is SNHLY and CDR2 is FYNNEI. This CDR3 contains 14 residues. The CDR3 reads CASSVGLALYEQYF. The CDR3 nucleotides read TGTGCCAGCAGTGTAGGACTAGCCCTCTACGAGCAGTACTTC.

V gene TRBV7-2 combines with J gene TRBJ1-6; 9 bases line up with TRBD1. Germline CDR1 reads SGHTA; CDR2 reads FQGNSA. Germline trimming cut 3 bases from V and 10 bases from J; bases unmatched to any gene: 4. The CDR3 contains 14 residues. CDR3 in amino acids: CASSFRGQGSPLHF. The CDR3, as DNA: TGTGCCAGCAGCTTCCGGGGACAGGGATCACCCCTCCACTTT.

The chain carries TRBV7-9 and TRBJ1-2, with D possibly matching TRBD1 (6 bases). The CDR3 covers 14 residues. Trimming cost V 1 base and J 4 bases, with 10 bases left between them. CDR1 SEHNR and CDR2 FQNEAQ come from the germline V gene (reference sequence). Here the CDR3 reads CASSLGGQVYGYTF. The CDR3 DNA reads TGTGCCAGCAGCTTAGGGGGACAAGTCTATGGCTACACCTTC.

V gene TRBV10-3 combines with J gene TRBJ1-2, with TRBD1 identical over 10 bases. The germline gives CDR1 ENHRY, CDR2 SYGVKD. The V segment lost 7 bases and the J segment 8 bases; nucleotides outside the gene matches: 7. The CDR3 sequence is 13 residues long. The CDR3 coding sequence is TGTGCCATCACTCCGGGACAGGGGTGGGGCTACACCTTC. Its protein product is CAITPGQGWGYTF.

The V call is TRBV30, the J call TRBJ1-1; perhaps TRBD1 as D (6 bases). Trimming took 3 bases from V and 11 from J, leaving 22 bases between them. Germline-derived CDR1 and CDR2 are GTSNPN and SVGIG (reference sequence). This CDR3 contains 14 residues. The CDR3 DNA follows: TGTGCCTGGAGCTCCATAGGGGGGGCGTCACTGGCTTTCTTT. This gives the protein CAWSSIGGASLAFF.

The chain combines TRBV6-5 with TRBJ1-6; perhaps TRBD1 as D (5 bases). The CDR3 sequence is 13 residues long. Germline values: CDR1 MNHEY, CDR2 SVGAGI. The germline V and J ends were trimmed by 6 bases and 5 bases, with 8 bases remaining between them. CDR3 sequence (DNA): TGTGCCAGCAGACAGGAAAATAATTCACCCCTCCACTTT. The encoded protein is CASRQENNSPLHF.

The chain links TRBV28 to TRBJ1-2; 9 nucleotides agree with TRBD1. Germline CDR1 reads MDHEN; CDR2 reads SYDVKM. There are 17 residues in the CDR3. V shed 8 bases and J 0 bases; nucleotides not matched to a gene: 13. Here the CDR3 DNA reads TGTGCCAGCGGTACCGGGACAGGGATCTTCCCTAACTATGGCTACACCTTC. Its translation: CASGTGTGIFPNYGYTF.

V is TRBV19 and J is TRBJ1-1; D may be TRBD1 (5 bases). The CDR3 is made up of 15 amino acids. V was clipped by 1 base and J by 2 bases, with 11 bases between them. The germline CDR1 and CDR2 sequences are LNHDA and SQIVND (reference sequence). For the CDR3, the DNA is TGTGCCAGTAGTATAGTAGGGGAACCCAACACTGAAGCTTTCTTT. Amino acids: CASSIVGEPNTEAFF.

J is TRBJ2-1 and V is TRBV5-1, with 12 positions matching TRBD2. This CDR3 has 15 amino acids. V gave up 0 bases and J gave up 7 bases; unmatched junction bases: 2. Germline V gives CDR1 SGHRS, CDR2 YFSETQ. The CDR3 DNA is TGCGCCAGCAGCTTGGGGACTAGCGGGACAAATGAGCAGTTCTTC. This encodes CASSLGTSGTNEQFF.

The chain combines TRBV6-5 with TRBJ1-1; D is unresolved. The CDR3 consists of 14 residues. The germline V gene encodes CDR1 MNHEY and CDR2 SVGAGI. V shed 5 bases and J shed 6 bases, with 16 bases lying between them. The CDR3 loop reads CASSPRSGWAEAFF. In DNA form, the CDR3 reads TGTGCCAGCAGTCCCCGATCCGGGTGGGCTGAAGCTTTCTTT.

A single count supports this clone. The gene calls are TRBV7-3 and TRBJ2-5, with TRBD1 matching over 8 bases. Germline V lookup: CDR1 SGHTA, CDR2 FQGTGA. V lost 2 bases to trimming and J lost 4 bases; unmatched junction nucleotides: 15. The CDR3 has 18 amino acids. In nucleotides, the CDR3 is TGTGCCAGCAGCTTACAGGGGGCCGGGTTGGGGAAGGCAGAGACCCAGTACTTC. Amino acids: CASSLQGAGLGKAETQYF.

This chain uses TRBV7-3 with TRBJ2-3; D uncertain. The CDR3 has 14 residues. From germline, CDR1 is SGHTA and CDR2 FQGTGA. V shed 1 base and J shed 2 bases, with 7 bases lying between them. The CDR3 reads CASSLRPDTDTQYF. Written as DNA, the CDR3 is TGTGCCAGCAGCTTAAGGCCTGACACAGATACGCAGTATTTT.